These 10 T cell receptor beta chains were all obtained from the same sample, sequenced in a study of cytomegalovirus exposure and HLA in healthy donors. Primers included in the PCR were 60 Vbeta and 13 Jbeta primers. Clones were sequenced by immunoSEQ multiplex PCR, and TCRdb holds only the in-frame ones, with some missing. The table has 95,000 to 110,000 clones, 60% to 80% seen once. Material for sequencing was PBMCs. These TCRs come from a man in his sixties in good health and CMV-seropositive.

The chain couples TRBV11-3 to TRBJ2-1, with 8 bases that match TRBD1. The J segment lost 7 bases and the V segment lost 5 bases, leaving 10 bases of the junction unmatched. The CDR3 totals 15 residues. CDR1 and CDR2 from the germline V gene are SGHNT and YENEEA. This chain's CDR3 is CASSQGQAGVNEQFF. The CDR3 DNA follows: TGTGCCAGCAGCCAGGGACAGGCCGGGGTGAATGAGCAGTTCTTC.

DNA of the CDR3: TGCGCCAGCAGCCTCAACAGGGGGCGCGTTTCTGCAGATACGCAGTATTTT. It specifies CASSLNRGRVSADTQYF. The chain couples TRBV5-1 to TRBJ2-3; TRBD1 matches at 9 bases. The germline CDR1 and CDR2 sequences are SGHRS and YFSETQ. The ends lost 4 bases at V and 4 bases at J; junction bases unmatched: 13. The CDR3 has 17 amino acids.

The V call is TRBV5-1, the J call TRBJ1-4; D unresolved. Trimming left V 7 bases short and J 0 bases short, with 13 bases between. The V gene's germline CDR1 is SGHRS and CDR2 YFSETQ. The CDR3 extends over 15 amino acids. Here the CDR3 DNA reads TGCGCCAGCGGAGAGGGTGTGACAACTAATGAAAAACTGTTTTTT. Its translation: CASGEGVTTNEKLFF.

Here the CDR3 DNA reads TGTGCCAGCAGCGATACAGGGGGCCGAAACACTGAAGCTTTCTTT. Its translation is CASSDTGGRNTEAFF. The chain carries TRBV5-6 and TRBJ1-1; 9 bases agree with TRBD1. The CDR3 sequence is 15 residues long. The germline gives CDR1 SGHDT, CDR2 YYEEEE. Trimming took 4 bases from V and 2 from J; bases not matched to a gene: 6.

CDR3 amino acids: CASSHQWGLMNTEAFF. In DNA, the CDR3 is TGTGCCAGCAGCCACCAGTGGGGACTGATGAACACTGAAGCTTTCTTT. The chain uses TRBV7-9 and TRBJ1-1; a possible D gene is TRBD1 (5 bases). The germline V gene has CDR1 SEHNR and CDR2 FQNEAQ (reference sequence). Trimming cost V 5 bases and J 0 bases, with 16 bases left between them. CDR3 size: 16 residues.

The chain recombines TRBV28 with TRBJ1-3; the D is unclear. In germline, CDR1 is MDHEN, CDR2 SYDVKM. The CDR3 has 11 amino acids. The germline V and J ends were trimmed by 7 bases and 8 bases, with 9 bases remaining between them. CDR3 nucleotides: TGTGCCAGCATGGCTGTGGACACCATATATTTT. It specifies CASMAVDTIYF.

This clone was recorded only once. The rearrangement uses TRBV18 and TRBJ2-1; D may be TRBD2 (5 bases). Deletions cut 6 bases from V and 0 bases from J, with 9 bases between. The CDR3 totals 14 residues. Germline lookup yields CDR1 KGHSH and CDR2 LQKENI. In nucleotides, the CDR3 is TGTGCCAGCTCCGCTAGCAGCTCCTACAATGAGCAGTTCTTC. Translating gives CASSASSSYNEQFF.

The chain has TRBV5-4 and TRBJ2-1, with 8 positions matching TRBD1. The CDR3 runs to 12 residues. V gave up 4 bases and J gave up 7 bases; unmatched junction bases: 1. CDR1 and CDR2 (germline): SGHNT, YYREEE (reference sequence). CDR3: CASSRTGNEQFF. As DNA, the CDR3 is TGTGCCAGCAGCCGGACAGGGAATGAGCAGTTCTTC.

The CDR3 bases are TGTGCCAGCAGCCCACCGGACAGAAGAAGTGTAGATACGCAGTATTTT. It translates to CASSPPDRRSVDTQYF. The genes are TRBV28 and TRBJ2-3, with D tentatively TRBD1 (6 bases). The V gene lost 6 bases and the J gene lost 5 bases, with 21 bases spanning the gap. CDR1 MDHEN and CDR2 SYDVKM come from the germline V gene. The CDR3 is made up of 16 amino acids.

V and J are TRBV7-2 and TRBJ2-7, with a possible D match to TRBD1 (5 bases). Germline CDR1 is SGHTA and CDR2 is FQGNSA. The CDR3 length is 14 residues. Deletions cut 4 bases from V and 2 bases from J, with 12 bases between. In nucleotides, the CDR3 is TGTGCCAGCAGCTGGGGCGGAGCCACCTACGAGCAGTACTTC. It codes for CASSWGGATYEQYF.